This T cell receptor (beta chain) was recorded in a study of CD8 T cells in Susac syndrome. Study-wide findings and caveats: As acknowledged by the study, its TCR sequencing and HLA analysis included a relatively small number of individuals.

CD8+ and CD4+ T cells from blood underwent TCR beta sequencing, which was carried out in a high-throughput format. TEMRA cells were FACS-enriched and CD8+ and CD4+ T cells negatively isolated. This clonotype was detected only once. Its target is not known. V lost 2 bases and J lost 4, with 11 bases in between. This CDR3 region has 15 residues. Germline loops: CDR1 MGHRA, CDR2 YSYEKL. cDNA came from about 0.51 to 1 ug RNA primed by random hexamers. Amplification of TCR beta CDR3 spanned 54 Vbeta and 13 Jbeta via immunoSEQ multiplex PCR. TCRdb processed the immunoSEQ multiplex PCR reads anew with MiXCR; each CDR3 protein has one entry. The sample has fewer than 65,000 distinct CDR3 sequences; approximately 90% are singletons.

V is TRBV4-1 and J is TRBJ2-2, with D perhaps matching TRBD2 (6 bases). The sequence was collected from a human donor in good health. The specimen was CD8+ T cells from PBMCs. For the CDR3, the DNA is TGCGCCAGCAGCCAAACCGCGGGGTCCACCGGGGAGCTGTTTTTT. Amino acids: CASSQTAGSTGELFF.